One sample yielded the 8 T cell receptor beta chains listed below, sequenced in a study of blood T cell repertoires in COVID-19 (TCRdb year 2020). The library was obtained by the immunoSEQ multiplex PCR assay. TCRdb retrieved this table from immuneACCESS and kept in-frame rearrangements only. Not all clones are present; in checked studies, unresolved V genes account for under half, and no reason is known for the remainder. This sample lists 88,000 or so clones; 65% to 90% were detected once. 3.8% of the sample comes from the top ten. The material sequenced was peripheral blood. Receptor source: a man between 60 and 75 years old with acute or convalescent COVID-19.

The rearrangement links TRBV18 to TRBJ2-4; TRBD2 is a possible D gene (6 bases). Trimming took 3 bases from V and 8 from J, leaving 11 bases between them. Germline values: CDR1 KGHSH, CDR2 LQKENI. The CDR3 spans 13 residues. Here the CDR3 reads CASSPASVHIQYF. The CDR3 nucleotides are TGTGCCAGCTCACCGGCTAGCGTTCACATTCAGTACTTC.

This chain links TRBV15 with TRBJ1-1; D is perhaps TRBD1 (5 bases). Germline-derived CDR1 and CDR2 are LNHNV and YYDKDF (reference sequence). CDR3 size: 14 residues. Trimming shortened V by 3 bases and J by 11 bases, and 19 bases separated the two germline ends. CDR3 amino acids: CATSSSFWGEEAFF. The CDR3 DNA is TGTGCCACCAGCAGTTCTTTTTGGGGGGAGGAGGCTTTCTTT. The whole variable domain, remainder taken from reference TRBV15 and TRBJ1-1, is DAMVIQNPRYQVTQFGKPVTLSCSQTLNHNVMYWYQQKSSQAPKLLFHYYDKDFNNEADTPDNFQSRRPNTSFCFLDIRSPGLGDTAMYLCATSSSFWGEEAFFGQGTRLTVV.

This clone turned up a few times. The chain is built from TRBV4-3 and TRBJ2-1, with 7 bases fitting TRBD2. Germline CDR1 and CDR2: LGHNA and YSLEER. This CDR3 region has 16 residues. J was trimmed by 4 bases and V by 4 bases; bases with no gene match: 10. DNA for the CDR3: TGCGCCAGCAGCCTCGTCCTTGGCGGGGGTTACAATGAGCAGTTCTTC. Translation: CASSLVLGGGYNEQFF.

The rearrangement uses TRBV11-2 and TRBJ2-2; a possible D gene is TRBD2 (5 bases). The germline gives CDR1 SGHAT, CDR2 FQNNGV. Trimming removed 1 base from V and 5 bases from J, with 11 bases in between. The CDR3 totals 15 residues. Here the CDR3 DNA reads TGTGCCAGCAGCTTAGTCGGGATCATTACCGGGGAGCTGTTTTTT. Protein product: CASSLVGIITGELFF.

The CDR3 region has the DNA TGTGCCAGCAGCGTAGATGGAGGCGGGGAGCTGTTTTTT. Translated, it gives CASSVDGGGELFF. This chain connects TRBV9 to TRBJ2-2; weak D call: TRBD2 (5 bases). The germline CDR1 and CDR2 sequences are SGDLS and YYNGEE. V was cut by 0 bases and J by 7 bases, with 7 bases left in between. The CDR3 extends over 13 amino acids.

The chain links TRBV7-2 to TRBJ1-6; 9 nucleotides agree with TRBD1. The V and J ends lost 3 bases and 7 bases, in that order; junction bases with no gene match: 4. CDR3 length: 15 amino acids. Germline V gene data show CDR1 as SGHTA and CDR2 as FQGNSA. Here the CDR3 DNA reads TGTGCCAGCAGCTTTCTGGACAGGGGAAATTCACCCCTCCACTTT. Translating gives CASSFLDRGNSPLHF. The full variable domain, completed using reference TRBV7-2 and TRBJ1-6, is GAGVSQSPSNKVTEKGKDVELRCDPISGHTALYWYRQSLGQGLEFLIYFQGNSAPDKSGLPSDRFSAERTGGSVSTLTIQRTQQEDSAVYLCASSFLDRGNSPLHFGNGTRLTVT.

The V gene is TRBV7-2, the J gene TRBJ2-3; D perhaps matches TRBD2 (5 bases). This CDR3 spans 15 amino acids. Germline CDR1 reads SGHTA; CDR2 reads FQGNSA. The germline V and J ends were trimmed by 2 bases and 10 bases, with 19 bases remaining between them. In DNA, the CDR3 is TGTGCCAGCAGCTTATTCCGGACTCCAAATTACGCGCAGTATTTT. Encoded protein: CASSLFRTPNYAQYF.

The chain uses TRBV3-1 (or the pseudogene TRBV3-2) and TRBJ2-2; 7 bases align to TRBD2. J was trimmed by 2 bases and V by 1 base; bases with no gene match: 13. CDR3 length: 19 amino acids. CDR1 and CDR2 (germline): LGHDT, YNNKEL (reference sequence). The CDR3 loop reads CASSQAGPVGGSNTGELFF. CDR3 in DNA: TGTGCCAGCAGCCAAGCTGGACCGGTAGGCGGGAGCAACACCGGGGAGCTGTTTTTT.